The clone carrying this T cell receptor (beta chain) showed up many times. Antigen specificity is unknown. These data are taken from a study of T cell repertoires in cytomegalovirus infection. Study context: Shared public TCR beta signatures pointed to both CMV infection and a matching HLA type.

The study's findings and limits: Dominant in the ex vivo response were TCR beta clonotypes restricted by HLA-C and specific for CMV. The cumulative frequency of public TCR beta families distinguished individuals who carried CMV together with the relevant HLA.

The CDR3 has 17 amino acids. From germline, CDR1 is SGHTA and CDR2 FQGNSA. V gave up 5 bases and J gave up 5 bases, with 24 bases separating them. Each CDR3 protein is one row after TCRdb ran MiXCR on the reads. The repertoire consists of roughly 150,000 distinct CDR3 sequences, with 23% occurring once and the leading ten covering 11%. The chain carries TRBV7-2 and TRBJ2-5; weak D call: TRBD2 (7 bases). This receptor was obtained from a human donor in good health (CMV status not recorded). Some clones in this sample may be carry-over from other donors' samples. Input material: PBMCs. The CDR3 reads CASSKGGSGPTLETQYF. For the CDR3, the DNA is TGTGCCAGCAGCAAAGGGGGTAGCGGGCCAACCCTGGAGACCCAGTACTTC. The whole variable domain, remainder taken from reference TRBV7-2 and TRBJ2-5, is GAGVSQSPSNKVTEKGKDVELRCDPISGHTALYWYRQSLGQGLEFLIYFQGNSAPDKSGLPSDRFSAERTGGSVSTLTIQRTQQEDSAVYLCASSKGGSGPTLETQYFGPGTRLLVL.